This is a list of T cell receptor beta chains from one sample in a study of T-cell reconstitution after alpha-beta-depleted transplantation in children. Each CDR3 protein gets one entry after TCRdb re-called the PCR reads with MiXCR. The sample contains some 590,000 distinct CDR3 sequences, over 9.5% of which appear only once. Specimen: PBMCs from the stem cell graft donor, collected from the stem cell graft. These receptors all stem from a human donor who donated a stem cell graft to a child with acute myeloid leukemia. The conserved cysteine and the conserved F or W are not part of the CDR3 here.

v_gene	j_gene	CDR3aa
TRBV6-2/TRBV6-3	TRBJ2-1	ASRTGSEQF
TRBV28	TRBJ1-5	ASSRTGTAIQPQH
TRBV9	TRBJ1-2	ASSVSDPNYGYT
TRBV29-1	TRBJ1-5	SAYTGGNQPQH
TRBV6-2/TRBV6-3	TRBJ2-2	ASSHKRSTGELF
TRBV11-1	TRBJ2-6	ASSSGVRSGANVLT
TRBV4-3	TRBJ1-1	ASSQDWEDRQGFANTEAF
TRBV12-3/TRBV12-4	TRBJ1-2	ASSWTGLGGYT
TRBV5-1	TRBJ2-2	ASALLGDGGELF
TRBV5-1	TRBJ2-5	ASRKPGQGAETQY
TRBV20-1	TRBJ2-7	SARGTSALYEQY
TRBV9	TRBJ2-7	ASSVVSSGRASEQY
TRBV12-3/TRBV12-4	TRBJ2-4	ASSLGETGGMSRAKNIQY
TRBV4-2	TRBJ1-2	ASSQETGGQYGYT
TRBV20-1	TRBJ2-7	SARDSAPQY
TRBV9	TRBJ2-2	ASSATSGNTGELF
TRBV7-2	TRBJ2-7	ASSLAGGNGKQY
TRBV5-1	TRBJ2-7	ASKGSYEQY
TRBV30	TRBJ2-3	AQNGLITDTQY
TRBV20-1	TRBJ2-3	SANRDFTDTQY
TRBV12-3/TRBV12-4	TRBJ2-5	ASARTSGQETQY
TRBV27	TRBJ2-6	ASSLIRLRDSGANVLT
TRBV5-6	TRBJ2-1	ASSLTSGSKQF
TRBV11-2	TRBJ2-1	ASRRRRGSSYNEQF
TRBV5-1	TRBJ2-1	ASSLDSGRATYNEQF
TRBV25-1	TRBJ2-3	ASSESPGLAGEDTQY
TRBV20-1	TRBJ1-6	SAREQGGSPLH
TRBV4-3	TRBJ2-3	ASSQVFHPDEWDTQY
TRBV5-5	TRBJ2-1	ASSLAQLAGGFEQF
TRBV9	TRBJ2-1	ASSVLSQANEQF
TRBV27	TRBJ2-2	ASSFKQGSAGELF
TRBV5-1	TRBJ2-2	ASSSGLAGGSGTGELF
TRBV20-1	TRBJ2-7	SAKVTSDY
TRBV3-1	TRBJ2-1	ASSQSLAGLGGEQF
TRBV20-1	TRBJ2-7	SAGPSGTIYEQY